This note documents a single T cell receptor beta chain sequence. Germline-derived CDR1 and CDR2 are SGHTA and FQGNSA. CDR3 length equals 14 residues. Losses at the gene ends were 10 bases for V and 6 bases for J; bases not matched to a gene: 13. This sample is part of a study of blood T cells in healthy people across ages. The authors ran a second PCR of roughly 6 to 11 cycles using a sample-barcoded 5' primer and a J-beta primer mix. TCRdb passed the 5' RACE reads through MiXCR, listing each CDR3 protein once. The sample has about 940,000 distinct CDR3 sequences, roughly 52% seen once; the top ten hold about an eighth. Ranging in age from about 6 to 100, the donors were healthy Caucasian individuals from Russia.

Sequenced material: blood. The receptor's source is a man aged 25-40 years in good health. The rearrangement joins TRBV7-2 to TRBJ1-2; 8 nucleotides line up with TRBD1. CDR3 DNA sequence: TGTGCCACCCTCCAGGGACAGGTTTTCGATGGCTACACCTTC. Protein: CATLQGQVFDGYTF.